These T cell receptor beta chains were read from a single sample in a study of CD8+CD57+ T cells in acquired aplastic anemia. In TCRdb, the reads were re-called with MiXCR into one record per CDR3 protein. The table shows around 200,000 distinct CDR3 sequences, with about 60% occurring only once. The sequenced sample consisted of sorted CD4+, CD8+, or CD8+CD57+ T cells (not recorded which) from PBMCs. The receptors derive from a human donor with aplastic anemia. The CDR3 runs from the conserved cysteine through the conserved F or W. Each record gives: V gene, J gene, CDR3 protein.

>TRBV20-1|TRBJ2-7
CSARSSGLTGYGEQYF
>TRBV29-1|TRBJ1-2
CSVVRDDLGDGYTF
>TRBV7-2|TRBJ1-5
CASSLVPGGDTHF
>TRBV7-9|TRBJ2-7
CASRFRNRFAYEQYF
>TRBV9|TRBJ1-2
CASSVGEGRRGYTF
>TRBV4-3|TRBJ2-1
CASSQVLDRGFDEQFF
>TRBV20-1|TRBJ2-5
CSARTGAEENQYF
>TRBV10-3|TRBJ2-7
CAIGATGVSYEQYF
>TRBV7-9|TRBJ2-7
CASSSLDRDHEQYF
>TRBV20-1|TRBJ2-1
CSVSWGSLHNEQFF
>TRBV24-1|TRBJ2-2
CATRNRANTGELFF
>TRBV5-6|TRBJ2-3
CASTPQGAIGTDTQYF
>TRBV10-3|TRBJ2-5
CAIRAPGQLGQETQYF
>TRBV2|TRBJ2-1
CASTTPRAPGSYNEQFF
>TRBV6-1|TRBJ2-7
CASSELDPTEDEQYF
>TRBV2|TRBJ2-7
CASSPGRSVDEQYF
>TRBV24-1|TRBJ2-7
CATSDSRGDSYEQYF
>TRBV4-1|TRBJ2-1
CASSPRLAEEQFF
>TRBV29-1|TRBJ2-3
CSVEAPPTDTQYF
>TRBV18|TRBJ1-6
CASSPFRNNSPLHF
>TRBV20-1|TRBJ2-1
CSASPPPGRNEQFF
>TRBV6-5|TRBJ2-2
CASSYGGNTGELFF
>TRBV5-8|TRBJ2-7
CASSLWSYGDRVFHEQYF
>TRBV5-1|TRBJ1-1
CASSLAPGNMNTEAFF
>TRBV9|TRBJ2-2
CASSVGLLNTGELFF
>TRBV7-2|TRBJ2-1
CASRTMDTYKEQFF
>TRBV20-1|TRBJ2-7
CSAAGTAHSYEQYF
>TRBV7-9|TRBJ2-7
CASSLEAGQYF
>TRBV27|TRBJ2-7
CASRDRSSYEQYF
>TRBV7-6|TRBJ2-7
CASSLDSLPGQGTYEQYF
>TRBV12-3/TRBV12-4|TRBJ2-7
CAILQDSSYEQYF